A selection of T cell receptor beta chains follows, all from one sample in a study of long-term antiretroviral therapy in people with HIV. Repertoires were generated with immunoSEQ multiplex PCR, while TCRdb's copy carries only in-frame clones and drops some. Among about 33,000 clones, 65% to 80% were seen once, and the ten largest hold 7.1%. This sample comprised unsorted PBMCs, obtained 2 years after starting antiretroviral therapy. Receptors were obtained from a woman between 50 and 59 years old with HIV. The CDR3 runs from the conserved cysteine through the conserved F or W. Fields, in order: V gene, clone size, J gene, D gene, CDR3 DNA, CDR3 protein. The D gene is left open where the match is weak. Size tells how often a clone was seen (once, few, many) or the class of an expanded clone, and some rows leave it out.

v_gene: TRBV11-2
abundance: .
j_gene: TRBJ2-3
d_gene: .
CDR3nt: TGTGCCAGCGCGCAGGAGTTGGAGATTAAACCAGACTACGATACGCAGTATTTT
CDR3aa: CASAQELEIKPDYDTQYF

v_gene: TRBV11-2
abundance: .
j_gene: TRBJ1-6
d_gene: .
CDR3nt: TGTGCCAGCAGCCCGTGGTTGGGGGCCAGGAGCTCCTATAATTCACCCCTCCACTTT
CDR3aa: CASSPWLGARSSYNSPLHF

v_gene: TRBV7-2
abundance: few
j_gene: TRBJ2-7
d_gene: TRBD2
CDR3nt: TGTGCCAGCAGCTCAACTAGCGGGGGTTTGGGCGAGCAGTACTTC
CDR3aa: CASSSTSGGLGEQYF

v_gene: TRBV7-6
abundance: few
j_gene: TRBJ2-7
d_gene: .
CDR3nt: TGTGCCAGCAGCTTACGCAGCAACTCCTACGAGCAGTACTTC
CDR3aa: CASSLRSNSYEQYF

v_gene: TRBV2
abundance: .
j_gene: TRBJ1-1
d_gene: .
CDR3nt: TGTGCCAGCAGTCGGGGGAGGGGGACGGCTTGGGGGAACACTGAAGCTTTCTTT
CDR3aa: CASSRGRGTAWGNTEAFF

v_gene: TRBV6-4
abundance: once
j_gene: TRBJ2-5
d_gene: TRBD2
CDR3nt: TGTGCCAGCAGTGCGACTAGCGGGGAGACCCAGTACTTC
CDR3aa: CASSATSGETQYF

v_gene: TRBV11-2
abundance: .
j_gene: TRBJ2-7
d_gene: TRBD1
CDR3nt: TGTGCCAGCAGCTTCCATCTCTGGACAGGGGCGAGCTACGAGCAGTACTTC
CDR3aa: CASSFHLWTGASYEQYF

v_gene: TRBV30
abundance: .
j_gene: TRBJ2-2
d_gene: TRBD2
CDR3nt: TGTGCCTGGAGTCACAGCGGGGGGGCGGGGGAGCTGTTTTTT
CDR3aa: CAWSHSGGAGELFF

v_gene: TRBV23-1
abundance: .
j_gene: TRBJ1-5
d_gene: .
CDR3nt: TGCGCCAGCAGTCATTCTAGAGGTCAGCCCCAGCATTTT
CDR3aa: CASSHSRGQPQHF

v_gene: TRBV21-1
abundance: .
j_gene: TRBJ2-7
d_gene: .
CDR3nt: TGTGCCAGCACTACTTCCTACGAGCAGTACTTC
CDR3aa: CASTTSYEQYF

v_gene: TRBV7-8
abundance: few
j_gene: TRBJ1-4
d_gene: .
CDR3nt: TGTGCCAGCAGCTTAGTTAGGGGTGGGGCAAAACTGTTTTTT
CDR3aa: CASSLVRGGAKLFF

v_gene: TRBV30
abundance: .
j_gene: TRBJ1-5
d_gene: .
CDR3nt: TGTGCCTGGGCAGGGAGCGGCAATCAGCCCCAGCATTTT
CDR3aa: CAWAGSGNQPQHF

v_gene: TRBV2
abundance: .
j_gene: TRBJ2-7
d_gene: .
CDR3nt: TGTGCCAGCAGGGACAGAACCTACGAGCAGTACTTC
CDR3aa: CASRDRTYEQYF

v_gene: TRBV10-2
abundance: .
j_gene: TRBJ2-2
d_gene: .
CDR3nt: TGCGCCAGCAGCAGAACAGGTGGTTATACCGGGGAGCTGTTTTTT
CDR3aa: CASSRTGGYTGELFF

v_gene: TRBV7-9
abundance: .
j_gene: TRBJ1-3
d_gene: .
CDR3nt: TGTGCCAGCAGCTTAGATGACAGTTTCTCTGGAAACACCATATATTTT
CDR3aa: CASSLDDSFSGNTIYF

v_gene: TRBV13
abundance: .
j_gene: TRBJ2-2
d_gene: TRBD2
CDR3nt: TGTGCCAGCAGCTTTGGACTAGGAACCGGGGAGCTGTTTTTT
CDR3aa: CASSFGLGTGELFF

v_gene: TRBV25-1
abundance: .
j_gene: TRBJ1-2
d_gene: .
CDR3nt: TGTGCCAGCAGTGAATTGTCGAACTATGGCTACACCTTC
CDR3aa: CASSELSNYGYTF

v_gene: TRBV11-2
abundance: few
j_gene: TRBJ1-1
d_gene: .
CDR3nt: TGTGCCAGCAGCTTAGTAAGGACCGAAGCTTTCTTT
CDR3aa: CASSLVRTEAFF

v_gene: TRBV27
abundance: few
j_gene: TRBJ1-1
d_gene: TRBD1
CDR3nt: TGTGCCACCCGACAGGGACTGAACACTGAAGCTTTCTTT
CDR3aa: CATRQGLNTEAFF

v_gene: TRBV19
abundance: .
j_gene: TRBJ1-5
d_gene: .
CDR3nt: TGTGCCAGTAGTATATACGGGGAAGTCAATCAGCCCCAGCATTTT
CDR3aa: CASSIYGEVNQPQHF

v_gene: TRBV12-5
abundance: .
j_gene: TRBJ1-4
d_gene: .
CDR3nt: TGTGCTAGTGGTTTCTTACAGGGCTATAATGAAAAACTGTTTTTT
CDR3aa: CASGFLQGYNEKLFF

v_gene: TRBV19
abundance: .
j_gene: TRBJ2-2
d_gene: TRBD1
CDR3nt: TGTGCCAGTAGTCCTCGACCGACAGGGGTGAACACCGGGGAGCTGTTTTTT
CDR3aa: CASSPRPTGVNTGELFF

v_gene: TRBV10-1
abundance: .
j_gene: TRBJ2-7
d_gene: .
CDR3nt: TGCGCCAGCAGTGGAGACCAGCCATACGAGCAGTACTTC
CDR3aa: CASSGDQPYEQYF

v_gene: TRBV29-1
abundance: .
j_gene: TRBJ1-1
d_gene: .
CDR3nt: TGCAGCGGGGAAACGGGTTCGCGGGACACTGAAGCTTTCTTT
CDR3aa: CSGETGSRDTEAFF

v_gene: TRBV28
abundance: .
j_gene: TRBJ1-4
d_gene: TRBD1
CDR3nt: TGTGCCAGCAGTTCGGACAGGGGGCTGGTAAAACTGTTTTTT
CDR3aa: CASSSDRGLVKLFF

v_gene: TRBV20-1
abundance: once
j_gene: TRBJ2-5
d_gene: .
CDR3nt: TGCAGTGCGCAGACCCAAGAGACCCAGTACTTC
CDR3aa: CSAQTQETQYF

v_gene: TRBV30
abundance: .
j_gene: TRBJ2-1
d_gene: TRBD2
CDR3nt: TGTGCCTGGAGCCAACTCAGCGGGGGGGCAAATGAGCAGTTCTTC
CDR3aa: CAWSQLSGGANEQFF